These T cell receptor beta chains were read from a single sample in a study of beta chain features in type 1 diabetes. Produced via immunoSEQ multiplex PCR; TCRdb's table is partial and in-frame only. Of 150,000 to 200,000 clones in the sample, approximately 62% are singletons; the top ten hold 0.08% to 0.1%. Specimen: naive CD4+ T cells from blood. Every receptor here comes from a man aged 30-40 years with type 1 diabetes. CDR3s include the opening cysteine and the closing phenylalanine or tryptophan. The D gene is left open where the match is weak.

j_call d_call v_call cdr3_aa
TRBJ2-3 NA TRBV5-4 CASSPDWRTDTQYF
TRBJ1-5 NA TRBV29-1 CSGLFGRDQPQHF
TRBJ2-3 TRBD1 TRBV29-1 CSVGDHRGFTDTQYF
TRBJ1-1 TRBD1 TRBV14 CASSHRTGSEAFF
TRBJ2-3 NA TRBV4-3 CASSQDDSRSRTQYF
TRBJ1-6 TRBD1 TRBV2 CASSEQGVQSPLHF
TRBJ2-7 TRBD2 TRBV30 CAWSDPGLAVTYEQYF
TRBJ2-1 NA TRBV6-4 CASSDTEGGEQFF
TRBJ1-6 TRBD1 TRBV29-1 CSARDRGNSPLHF
TRBJ1-2 TRBD1 TRBV9 CASSEGVTGDYGYTF
TRBJ2-3 NA TRBV15 CATSRDLWGRDTQYF
TRBJ2-5 NA TRBV4-3 CASSQARGETQYF
TRBJ2-6 NA TRBV25-1 CASSEAVTAGANVLTF
TRBJ1-4 NA TRBV7-9 CASSLRSGHEKLFF
TRBJ2-5 TRBD2 TRBV7-2 CASSPRTSGGTSVETQYF
TRBJ2-7 NA TRBV28 CASTPSSRYEQYF
TRBJ2-1 TRBD2 TRBV14 CASSNSALGGEQFF
TRBJ1-4 NA TRBV5-1 CASSLVAGATNEKLFF
TRBJ2-3 NA TRBV7-9 CASSVSGSDTQYF
TRBJ2-7 NA TRBV30 CAWSVSSPYEQYF
TRBJ1-2 NA TRBV30 CAWSSMQGPFSPDYGYTF
TRBJ1-1 NA TRBV29-1 CSVERIATEAFF
TRBJ2-3 TRBD1 TRBV11-2 CASSWGQGARDTQYF
TRBJ2-5 NA TRBV6-5 CASSPGWLGQETQYF
TRBJ2-7 NA TRBV28 CASTPGFYEQYF
TRBJ2-3 TRBD2 TRBV5-1 CASSPVAGLSDTQYF
TRBJ1-6 NA TRBV7-9 CASSFKSSYNSPLHF
TRBJ1-1 NA TRBV29-1 CSGRRDTEAFF
TRBJ2-2 NA TRBV6-5 CASSSRATNTGELFF
TRBJ1-2 NA TRBV29-1 CSVTLVQDGYTF
TRBJ1-1 NA TRBV7-9 CASSLNQGTSVTFF
TRBJ2-1 NA TRBV7-9 CASSLNGGYNEQFF
TRBJ2-3 TRBD2 TRBV7-2 CASSLRAGDADTQYF
TRBJ2-6 NA TRBV19 CASSMTGSSGANVLTF
TRBJ1-1 NA TRBV7-9 CASSVSGTANTEAFF
TRBJ2-1 NA TRBV28 CASSSVNRNEQFF
TRBJ2-1 TRBD2 TRBV15 CATSRAPSGAAGDNEQFF
TRBJ1-2 TRBD1 TRBV7-2 CASSFGTGGGGYTF
TRBJ2-7 NA TRBV1 CTDPNYEQYF
TRBJ1-1 NA TRBV25-1 CASSEHQGRTEAFF